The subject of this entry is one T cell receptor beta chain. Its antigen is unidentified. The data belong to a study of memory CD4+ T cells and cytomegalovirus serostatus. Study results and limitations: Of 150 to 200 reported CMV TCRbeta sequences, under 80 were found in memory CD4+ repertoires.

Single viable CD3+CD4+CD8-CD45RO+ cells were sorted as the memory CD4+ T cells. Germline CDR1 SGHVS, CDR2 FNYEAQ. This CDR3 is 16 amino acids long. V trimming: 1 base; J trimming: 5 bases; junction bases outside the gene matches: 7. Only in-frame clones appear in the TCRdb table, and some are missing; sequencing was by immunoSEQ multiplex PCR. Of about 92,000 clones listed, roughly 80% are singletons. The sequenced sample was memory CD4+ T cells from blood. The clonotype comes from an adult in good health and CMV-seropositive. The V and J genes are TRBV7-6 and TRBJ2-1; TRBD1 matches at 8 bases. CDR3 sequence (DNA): TGTGCCAGCAGCTTAGGGGCAGGGGGCGCCAACAATGAGCAGTTCTTC. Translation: CASSLGAGGANNEQFF. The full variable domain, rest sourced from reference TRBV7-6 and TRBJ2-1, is GAGVSQSPRYKVTKRGQDVALRCDPISGHVSLYWYRQALGQGPEFLTYFNYEAQQDKSGLPNDRFSAERPEGSISTLTIQRTEQRDSAMYRCASSLGAGGANNEQFFGPGTRLTVL.